These T cell receptor beta chains were read from a single sample in a study of blood T cell repertoires in COVID-19. The data were produced by immunoSEQ multiplex PCR, yet TCRdb's version contains in-frame clones alone and is incomplete. This sample has about 220,000 clones; more than 65% occur once, and the top ten carry approximately 10%. Input material: peripheral blood. The origin of the receptors is a man over 45 with active or convalescent COVID-19. CDR3s include the opening cysteine and the closing phenylalanine or tryptophan. A D gene is named only where the DNA matches it firmly. Only some rows state a clone size, as once, few, many or a class for expanded clones.

TRBV15	TRBJ1-1	NA	NA	CATSRGAWVNTEAFF	TGTGCCACCAGCAGGGGAGCTTGGGTGAACACTGAAGCTTTCTTT
TRBV5-1	TRBJ2-5	NA	NA	CASSLGLGVQETQYF	TGCGCCAGCAGCTTGGGGCTCGGGGTCCAAGAGACCCAGTACTTC
TRBV3-1/TRBV3-2	TRBJ1-5	NA	TRBD1	CASSRDRGAPQHF	TGTGCCAGCAGCCGGGACAGGGGAGCGCCCCAGCATTTT
TRBV10-3	TRBJ1-1	NA	NA	CAISDPKQGNTEAFF	TGTGCCATCAGTGACCCTAAACAGGGGAACACTGAAGCTTTCTTT
TRBV2	TRBJ1-1	NA	NA	CASTFLGTQNTEAFF	TGTGCCAGCACCTTCCTCGGGACACAGAACACTGAAGCTTTCTTT
TRBV24-1	TRBJ2-3	NA	NA	CATSDFRRTGTDTQYF	TGTGCCACCAGTGATTTCCGTAGGACAGGCACAGATACGCAGTATTTT
TRBV4-1	TRBJ1-2	NA	NA	CASSLSQGGTNYGYTF	TGCGCCAGCAGCCTATCCCAGGGAGGGACTAACTATGGCTACACCTTC
TRBV5-6	TRBJ1-5	NA	NA	CASSLGGGPSNQPQHF	TGTGCCAGCAGCTTGGGAGGAGGGCCAAGCAATCAGCCCCAGCATTTT
TRBV7-9	TRBJ1-2	NA	NA	CASSLVEVNYGYTF	TGTGCCAGCAGCTTAGTCGAGGTTAACTATGGCTACACCTTC
TRBV5-1	TRBJ2-7	NA	NA	CASSLGGTGSYEQYF	TGCGCCAGCAGCTTAGGAGGGACCGGGTCCTACGAGCAGTACTTC
TRBV7-3	TRBJ2-2	NA	NA	CASSPRGGPGELFF	TGTGCCAGCAGCCCCCGCGGGGGCCCAGGGGAGCTGTTTTTT
TRBV19	TRBJ1-6	NA	TRBD1	CASSLSLVGQGSSPLHF	TGTGCCAGTAGCTTATCTTTAGTCGGACAGGGGAGTTCACCCCTCCACTTT
TRBV4-1	TRBJ2-2	NA	NA	CASSHSQTVLTWTGELFF	TGCGCCAGCAGCCATTCCCAGACAGTCCTAACGTGGACCGGGGAGCTGTTTTTT
TRBV6-6	TRBJ1-2	NA	NA	CATRVAGPPRHGYTF	TGTGCCACCAGGGTGGCAGGGCCCCCTCGTCATGGCTACACCTTC
TRBV19	TRBJ1-2	NA	TRBD1	CASSVTGGDYGYTF	TGTGCCAGTAGTGTGACAGGGGGGGACTATGGCTACACCTTC
TRBV19	TRBJ2-1	few	TRBD2	CASSTGLAGGWDNEQFF	TGTGCCAGTAGTACAGGACTAGCGGGAGGTTGGGACAATGAGCAGTTCTTC
TRBV4-3	TRBJ1-2	NA	NA	CASSQDRFNYGYTF	TGCGCCAGCAGCCAAGATCGTTTTAACTATGGCTACACCTTC
TRBV13	TRBJ2-7	few	TRBD2	CASSSGLADSYEQYF	TGTGCCAGCAGCTCCGGACTAGCGGACTCCTACGAGCAGTACTTC
TRBV10-3	TRBJ1-1	few	NA	CAISSGVDTEAFF	TGTGCCATCAGTTCAGGGGTAGACACTGAAGCTTTCTTT
TRBV9	TRBJ2-4	NA	TRBD2	CASSVGVGSGRDIQYF	TGTGCCAGCAGCGTGGGGGTGGGTAGCGGGAGAGACATTCAGTACTTC
TRBV6-4	TRBJ2-3	NA	TRBD2	CASRVTLSGLAGGGPDTQYF	TGTGCCAGCAGAGTGACCCTATCGGGACTAGCGGGGGGAGGGCCAGATACGCAGTATTTT
TRBV12-3/TRBV12-4	TRBJ1-5	NA	NA	CASSPDFNQPQHF	TGTGCCAGCAGTCCCGACTTTAATCAGCCCCAGCATTTT
TRBV5-1	TRBJ1-3	NA	TRBD1	CASSSQGATGNTIYF	TGCGCCAGCAGCTCACAGGGGGCAACTGGAAACACCATATATTTT
TRBV4-1	TRBJ1-3	few	NA	CASSTPHRSSGNTIYF	TGCGCCAGCAGCACCCCTCACAGGAGCTCTGGAAACACCATATATTTT
TRBV6-5	TRBJ2-7	NA	TRBD1	CASRGQSSYEQYF	TGTGCCAGCAGGGGACAGAGCTCCTACGAGCAGTACTTC
TRBV19	TRBJ2-2	few	TRBD2	CASSTSGSGAGELFF	TGTGCCAGTAGTACTAGCGGGAGCGGGGCCGGGGAGCTGTTTTTT
TRBV7-2	TRBJ2-2	NA	NA	CASSLFGATNTGELFF	TGTGCCAGCAGCTTATTCGGAGCTACGAACACCGGGGAGCTGTTTTTT
TRBV27	TRBJ2-7	NA	NA	CASSLSGGQWGSYEQYF	TGTGCCAGCAGTTTATCTGGGGGCCAGTGGGGCTCTTACGAGCAGTACTTC
TRBV11-2	TRBJ2-5	NA	TRBD2	CASSLRGEETQYF	TGTGCCAGCAGCTTACGGGGGGAGGAGACCCAGTACTTC
TRBV2	TRBJ1-4	NA	TRBD1	CASSGTGGYEKLFF	TGTGCCAGCAGCGGGACAGGGGGTTATGAAAAACTGTTTTTT
TRBV19	TRBJ1-1	NA	TRBD1	CASSSTGSAFF	TGTGCCAGTAGTTCGACAGGGTCGGCTTTCTTT
TRBV9	TRBJ1-1	NA	NA	CASSPTDEAFF	TGTGCCAGCAGCCCGACAGATGAAGCTTTCTTT
TRBV11-3	TRBJ1-2	NA	NA	CANSFAGGTGYTF	TGTGCCAACAGCTTTGCTGGGGGCACGGGCTACACCTTC
TRBV12-3/TRBV12-4	TRBJ1-5	few	NA	CASSPGEGQPQHF	TGTGCCAGCAGCCCGGGGGAAGGGCAGCCCCAGCATTTT
TRBV7-9	TRBJ1-2	NA	TRBD1	CASSRGTGGFVYGYTF	TGTGCCAGCAGCCGAGGGACAGGGGGCTTCGTCTATGGCTACACCTTC
TRBV18	TRBJ1-1	NA	TRBD1	CASSPTGTGASEAFF	TGTGCCAGCTCACCGACCGGGACAGGGGCCTCGGAAGCTTTCTTT
TRBV20-1	TRBJ1-4	NA	NA	CSASFPTTNEKLFF	TGCAGTGCTAGTTTCCCAACAACTAATGAAAAACTGTTTTTT
TRBV18	TRBJ1-1	few	TRBD1	CAIRTTGEDEAFF	TGTGCCATCAGAACAACAGGGGAAGATGAAGCTTTCTTT
TRBV11-3	TRBJ2-1	NA	NA	CASSYPRRTTKSYNEQFF	TGTGCCAGCAGCTACCCCCGACGCACTACGAAATCCTACAATGAGCAGTTCTTC
TRBV7-3	TRBJ1-1	NA	NA	CASSWTIGTEAFF	TGTGCCAGCAGCTGGACAATTGGGACTGAAGCTTTCTTT
TRBV27	TRBJ2-1	NA	TRBD2	CASSLLGSGGTNEQFF	TGTGCCAGCAGTTTGTTAGGTAGCGGGGGGACAAATGAGCAGTTCTTC
TRBV19	TRBJ1-1	NA	NA	CASSIAAGFAEAFF	TGTGCCAGTAGTATAGCGGCAGGGTTCGCTGAAGCTTTCTTT
TRBV10-2	TRBJ2-3	NA	NA	CASAFVGGSTDTQYF	TGCGCCAGCGCCTTTGTTGGGGGGAGCACAGATACGCAGTATTTT